This TCR beta chain derives from a study of cytomegalovirus exposure and HLA in healthy donors. Whole-study context: Tens of millions of unique TCRs, all from HLA-typed donors, were included in an early release of the data.

Comments on this clone: The antigen is not known.

Findings and limits, study-wide: The study carried out a later analysis of TCR beta sequences. It associated approximately 17,000 of them with specific HLA alleles at a false discovery rate of 0.05. 87-base-pair reads could not separate some V segments, including TRBV6-2 and TRBV6-3. Later analysis associated a missense DCLRE1C variant with TCR beta V- and J-gene trimming.

PCR used 60 Vbeta primers and 13 Jbeta primers. Produced via immunoSEQ multiplex PCR; TCRdb's table is partial and in-frame only. The sample has roughly 150,000 clones, more than 65% seen once. Germline values: CDR1 SGHAT, CDR2 FQNNGV. Trimming took 5 bases from V and 3 from J; bases not matched to a gene: 5. This CDR3 is 15 amino acids long. The chain employs TRBV11-2 and TRBJ1-3, with 9 bases matching TRBD1. The receptor comes from a man aged 25-40 years in good health and CMV-seropositive. The sequencing input was PBMCs. The chain's CDR3 is CASSAGTGIGNTIYF. The CDR3, as DNA: TGTGCCAGCAGCGCCGGGACAGGGATTGGAAACACCATATATTTT.